This entry concerns a single TCR beta chain. Germline CDR1 and CDR2: MNHEY and SVGEGT. After removal of 4 bases from V and 4 bases from J, the junction contained 9 bases not matched to a gene. The CDR3 extends over 16 amino acids. The data stem from a study of blood T cell repertoires in COVID-19. Overall study: PBMCs, B-cell-depleted T cells, or T cells provided the cDNA or gDNA that made up the material.

Sequenced by immunoSEQ multiplex PCR; TCRdb stores in-frame clones only, minus some. This table holds about 280,000 clones, 87% found once. Sequencing input: PBMCs or T cells enriched from blood (not recorded which). The TCR comes from a woman aged 40 to 55 who had recovered from COVID-19. The V and J genes are TRBV6-2 or TRBV6-3 and TRBJ1-1, with 10 positions matching TRBD1. The CDR3 region is CASSFDRGLEGTEAFF. DNA for the CDR3: TGTGCCAGCAGTTTTGACAGGGGGCTCGAGGGCACTGAAGCTTTCTTT.